This TCR beta chain was identified in a study of shared clonotypes between healthy human individuals. Broader study findings: Generation probabilities of non-shared clonotypes were lower (relative to those shared by all four donors).

The repertoire was sequenced with immunoSEQ multiplex PCR; TCRdb's copy has only in-frame clones and lacks some. The profile covers roughly 650,000 clones, with approximately 97% appearing a single time and around 0.058% taken by the ten largest. Remarks on this clone: Its antigen is unknown.

The length of the CDR3 is 15 residues. Trimming took 5 bases from V and 3 from J; bases not matched to a gene: 7. The germline V gene encodes CDR1 SNHLY and CDR2 FYNNEI. This TCR was recovered from a woman under 40 in good health. The V gene is TRBV2, the J gene TRBJ2-7; 10 bases align to TRBD2. The source material was naive CD4+ T cells sorted from blood. Subset given: CD45RA+ positively selected. The DNA for the CDR3 is TGTGCCAGCAGTCCGCTAGCGGGAGCCCGCTACGAGCAGTACTTC. This encodes CASSPLAGARYEQYF.